Each of the 2 T cell receptor beta chains below was sequenced from the same sample in a study of blood T cell repertoires in COVID-19. The data were produced by immunoSEQ multiplex PCR, yet TCRdb's version contains in-frame clones alone and is incomplete. Here the sample spans about 200,000 clones, around nine tenths being singletons. The sequenced sample was peripheral blood. Receptors were obtained from a man aged 45-60 years with COVID-19, enrolled during active disease.

The chain uses TRBV19 and TRBJ2-7; 7 bases are a match to TRBD2. The CDR3 covers 15 residues. The germline V gene has CDR1 LNHDA and CDR2 SQIVND (reference sequence). V was pared by 4 bases and J by 2 bases, with 8 bases of the junction left unmatched. DNA for the CDR3: TGTGCCAGTAGTACGTCTAGCGGAGGGCCCTACGAGCAGTACTTC. Translated: CASSTSSGGPYEQYF.

This chain connects TRBV7-9 to TRBJ2-1; TRBD2 aligns across 9 bases. The CDR3 runs to 15 residues. The V segment lost 1 base and the J segment 7 bases; nucleotides outside the gene matches: 5. The germline CDR1 and CDR2 sequences are SEHNR and FQNEAQ (reference sequence). The CDR3 DNA follows: TGTGCCAGCAGCTTAGGCGGGGGGGCCCGAAATGAGCAGTTCTTC. Translating gives CASSLGGGARNEQFF.